One T cell receptor beta chain is described in this entry. These data come from a study of blood T cell repertoires in COVID-19. This CDR3 is built from 14 residues. In germline, CDR1 is SGHNT, CDR2 YENEEA. The V and J ends lost 2 bases and 8 bases respectively, with 13 bases between them. Using immunoSEQ multiplex PCR, the repertoire was profiled, and TCRdb retains in-frame clones only, with some absent. The sample includes 200,000 to 250,000 clones, over 75% seen only once; the top ten take approximately 2.3%. This receptor was obtained from a woman in her 70s with COVID-19, enrolled during active disease. The chain employs TRBV11-3 and TRBJ2-1; maybe TRBD1 (5 bases). Sequenced sample: peripheral blood. Written as DNA, the CDR3 is TGTGCCAGCAGCTTATTAGGGGCGTTAGATGAGCAGTTCTTC. This translates into CASSLLGALDEQFF.